The 29 T cell receptor beta chains listed next were all sequenced from one sample in a study of T cells in localized non-small cell lung cancer. TCRdb's copy holds only in-frame clones and misses some; the assay was immunoSEQ multiplex PCR. The table has roughly 20,000 clones, about 88% seen once. The source was peripheral blood, collected before any cancer treatment. These receptors all come from a man aged 40 to 70 with stage I lung adenocarcinoma.

A few counts support this clone. The J gene is TRBJ1-3, the V gene TRBV6-5; D perhaps matches TRBD1 (5 bases). V lost 4 bases to trimming and J lost 2 bases, with 9 bases between them. Germline V lookup: CDR1 MNHEY, CDR2 SVGAGI. The CDR3 is made up of 14 amino acids. The CDR3 sequence is CASSLAGTGNTIYF. The CDR3 nucleotides read TGTGCCAGCAGTTTAGCAGGGACTGGAAACACCATATATTTT.

The CDR3 loop reads CASSIRAPGQGDQPQHF. DNA for the CDR3: TGTGCCAGCTCAATAAGGGCGCCGGGACAGGGGGATCAGCCCCAGCATTTT. The chain joins TRBV18 to TRBJ1-5; 11 nucleotides align to TRBD1. CDR1 and CDR2 from the germline V gene are KGHSH and LQKENI. This CDR3 spans 17 amino acids. After removal of 5 bases from V and 5 bases from J, the junction contained 11 bases not matched to a gene.

This clone was observed a handful of times. V usage is TRBV6-5 and J usage is TRBJ2-6, with TRBD1 as a possible D gene (5 bases). The CDR3 runs to 12 residues. V was clipped by 6 bases and J by 12 bases, with 12 bases between them. CDR1 MNHEY and CDR2 SVGAGI come from the germline V gene. The CDR3 protein is CASSLRVGVLTF. CDR3 nucleotides: TGTGCCAGCAGCCTCAGGGTTGGCGTCCTGACTTTC.

The V gene is TRBV6-5, the J gene TRBJ2-5, with D possibly matching TRBD1 (6 bases). V lost 5 bases, J lost 7 bases, and 14 bases lay in between. The CDR3 runs 13 residues. The V gene's germline CDR1 is MNHEY and CDR2 SVGAGI. CDR3 region: CASSRDNGRTQYF. Here the CDR3 DNA reads TGTGCCAGCAGTAGGGACAATGGAAGGACCCAGTACTTC.

This chain joins TRBV6-6 and TRBJ2-5; D might be TRBD1 (5 bases). Deletions cut 7 bases from V and 5 bases from J, with 20 bases between. CDR1 and CDR2 (germline): MNHNY, SVGAGI (reference sequence). The CDR3 runs 15 residues. CDR3 sequence reads: CASMVGLGVQETQYF. The DNA for the CDR3 is TGTGCCAGCATGGTCGGGTTAGGGGTTCAGGAGACCCAGTACTTC.

The J gene is TRBJ2-1, the V gene TRBV5-1; TRBD2 agrees at 12 bases. V lost 4 bases, J lost 10 bases, and 12 bases stayed unmatched. Per germline, CDR1 SGHRS and CDR2 YFSETQ. This CDR3 spans 16 amino acids. In nucleotides, the CDR3 is TGCGCCAGCAGCGACCTACTAGCGGGGGGATTTCAAGAGCAGTTCTTC. Amino acid sequence: CASSDLLAGGFQEQFF.

The J gene is TRBJ1-2, the V gene TRBV19; 7 positions match TRBD1. The CDR3 has 14 residues. Germline-derived CDR1 and CDR2 are LNHDA and SQIVND (reference sequence). J lost 7 bases, V lost 3 bases, and 8 bases had no gene match. The CDR3 region is CASSIDRALGGYTF. CDR3 nucleotides: TGTGCCAGTAGTATTGACAGGGCCCTAGGTGGCTACACCTTC.

This clone came up once. The chain links TRBV5-6 to TRBJ2-4; D not resolved. Germline CDR1 is SGHDT and CDR2 is YYEEEE. V was shortened by 3 bases and J by 5 bases, with 18 bases between the two germline ends. The CDR3 consists of 16 residues. CDR3 in DNA: TGTGCCAGCAGCTACCGAGGAGAATTAGGACAAAACATTCAGTACTTC. It specifies CASSYRGELGQNIQYF.

This chain uses TRBV7-2 with TRBJ1-4; D gene ambiguous. Trimming shortened V by 5 bases and J by 0 bases, and 10 bases separated the two germline ends. Germline CDR1 is SGHTA and CDR2 is FQGNSA. The CDR3 consists of 15 residues. The CDR3 DNA is TGTGCCAGCAGCCCACGGGAGGCAACTAATGAAAAACTGTTTTTT. It encodes CASSPREATNEKLFF.

This clone has just a few counts. The chain joins TRBV10-3 to TRBJ1-5, with a tentative D call TRBD1 (6 bases). V was cut by 5 bases and J by 5 bases, with 10 bases left in between. Germline V CDR1 and CDR2: ENHRY, SYGVKD. This CDR3 comprises 13 residues. CDR3 DNA: TGTGCCATCAGTACGGACAGTGATCAGCCCCAGCATTTT. It yields the protein CAISTDSDQPQHF.

This chain connects TRBV9 to TRBJ1-2; D is uncertain. Germline CDR1 reads SGDLS; CDR2 reads YYNGEE. The ends were cut back, 6 bases at V and 4 bases at J, with 13 bases in the middle. The CDR3 is 13 amino acids. The CDR3 sequence is CASNLSPGYGYTF. In DNA form, the CDR3 reads TGTGCCAGCAACCTTTCCCCCGGCTATGGCTACACCTTC.

The chain employs TRBV2 and TRBJ2-5; 7 nucleotides agree with TRBD1. Germline trimming cut 6 bases from V and 4 bases from J; bases unmatched to any gene: 8. Germline loops: CDR1 SNHLY, CDR2 FYNNEI. This CDR3 comprises 14 residues. The CDR3 here is CASSRLTGRETQYF. The CDR3, as DNA: TGTGCCAGCAGCCGCCTGACAGGGAGAGAGACCCAGTACTTC.

The chain couples TRBV25-1 to TRBJ2-2; 7 bases fit TRBD2. With V trimmed by 0 bases and J by 6 bases, 10 bases remained unmatched. CDR3 length equals 17 residues. Germline assignment: CDR1 MGHDK and CDR2 SYGVNS. Here the CDR3 DNA reads TGTGCCAGCAGTGAATACAAAAGCGGGATAGGAGCCGGGGAGCTGTTTTTT. It specifies CASSEYKSGIGAGELFF.

The chain links TRBV5-1 to TRBJ2-5, with D unclear. There are 13 residues in the CDR3. With 4 bases removed from V and 3 bases from J, the gap between germline ends came to 10 bases. Germline loops: CDR1 SGHRS, CDR2 YFSETQ. The chain's CDR3 is CASSLRPEETQYF. CDR3 coding DNA: TGCGCCAGCAGCCTCCGCCCCGAAGAGACCCAGTACTTC.

V is TRBV7-2 and J is TRBJ1-2; tentative D call: TRBD1 (5 bases). The germline CDR1 and CDR2 sequences are SGHTA and FQGNSA. The V end lost 3 bases, the J end lost 8 bases, and 19 bases lay between the germline ends. The CDR3 sequence is 15 residues long. CDR3 sequence: CASSFGDSLLAGYTF. The CDR3, as DNA: TGTGCCAGCAGCTTTGGCGACAGTCTCCTTGCAGGCTACACCTTC.

The V and J genes are TRBV11-3 and TRBJ2-3; possible D gene TRBD2, 7 bases. The CDR3 spans 16 residues. V was pared by 2 bases and J by 2 bases, with 14 bases between. Germline CDR1 SGHNT, CDR2 YENEEA. The CDR3 sequence is CASSLRTGGFTDTQYF. CDR3 DNA: TGTGCCAGCAGCTTAAGGACGGGGGGCTTCACAGATACGCAGTATTTT.

CDR3 residues: CAISESGGDEKLFF. The DNA of the CDR3 is TGTGCCATCAGTGAGTCGGGGGGCGACGAAAAACTGTTTTTT. The V and J genes are TRBV10-3 and TRBJ1-4; tentatively, D is TRBD1 (6 bases). Trimming took 0 bases from V and 8 from J, leaving 10 bases between them. The length of the CDR3 is 14 residues. The germline CDR1 and CDR2 sequences are ENHRY and SYGVKD.

This clone was seen just once. This chain links TRBV7-9 with TRBJ2-3; D call uncertain. The CDR3 is 14 amino acids. Trimming left V 1 base short and J 4 bases short, with 9 bases between. Germline V gene data show CDR1 as SEHNR and CDR2 as FQNEAQ (reference sequence). The CDR3 bases are TGTGCCAGCAGCTTAGGACACCCATCAGATACGCAGTATTTT. Its translation: CASSLGHPSDTQYF.

The chain carries TRBV6-5 and TRBJ2-4, with D possibly being TRBD1 (7 bases). Germline-derived CDR1 and CDR2 are MNHEY and SVGAGI. Trimming took off 5 bases at V and 7 bases at J, with 18 bases between the two ends. This CDR3 comprises 15 residues. The CDR3 DNA follows: TGTGCCAGCAGTCTCCTTGGACCAGGGGGGAACATTCAGTACTTC. Translating it yields CASSLLGPGGNIQYF.

This sequence joins TRBV7-9 and TRBJ1-5; 8 bases map to TRBD1. Per the germline V gene, CDR1 is SEHNR and CDR2 is FQNEAQ (reference sequence). Trimming removed 10 bases from V and 5 bases from J; junction bases left unmatched: 7. This CDR3 spans 13 amino acids. The CDR3: CAIQGEGDQPQHF. In nucleotides, the CDR3 is TGTGCCATACAGGGGGAAGGCGATCAGCCCCAGCATTTT.

CDR3 residues: CASSLGLLNEQFF. DNA for the CDR3: TGTGCCAGCAGCCTGGGACTCCTCAATGAGCAGTTCTTC. This sequence joins TRBV11-3 and TRBJ2-1; D is perhaps TRBD2 (6 bases). V lost 5 bases and J 6 bases, leaving 11 bases between the germline ends. Per germline, CDR1 SGHNT and CDR2 YENEEA. The CDR3 has 13 residues.

This rearrangement joins TRBV9 to TRBJ2-2; 9 bases are a match to TRBD1. The CDR3 has 14 residues. V dropped 4 bases and J dropped 3; count of bases not matched to a gene: 1. Germline assignment: CDR1 SGDLS and CDR2 YYNGEE. The CDR3 region is CASSNRGHTGELFF. In DNA form, the CDR3 reads TGTGCCAGCAGCAACAGGGGGCACACCGGGGAGCTGTTTTTT. Looking up the rest from reference TRBV9 and TRBJ2-2 gives the full variable domain: DSGVTQTPKHLITATGQRVTLRCSPRSGDLSVYWYQQSLDQGLQFLIQYYNGEERAKGNILERFSAQQFPDLHSELNLSSLELGDSALYFCASSNRGHTGELFFGEGSRLTVL.

The chain is built from TRBV28 and TRBJ1-5; 12 bases are a match to TRBD1. J gave up 5 bases and V 5 bases, and 7 bases lay outside the gene matches. This CDR3 is 16 amino acids long. In germline, CDR1 is MDHEN, CDR2 SYDVKM. The CDR3 DNA reads as TGTGCCAGCAGTAATTCCGGGACAGGGGGCGATCAGCCCCAGCATTTT. Protein: CASSNSGTGGDQPQHF.

The genes are TRBV5-1 and TRBJ2-7; 9 bases match TRBD1. J was trimmed by 3 bases and V by 5 bases; bases with no gene match: 9. The CDR3 contains 15 residues. Germline V gives CDR1 SGHRS, CDR2 YFSETQ. The CDR3 DNA follows: TGCGCCAGCAGTTCGAGACAGGGGGTCTACTACGAGCAGTACTTC. Amino acid sequence: CASSSRQGVYYEQYF.

J is TRBJ2-3 and V is TRBV14; D is unresolved. CDR3 length: 14 residues. CDR1 is SGHDN, CDR2 FVKESK, per germline. With 4 bases removed from V and 2 bases from J, the gap between germline ends came to 10 bases. The CDR3 protein is CASSLRLFTDTQYF. In DNA, the CDR3 is TGTGCCAGCAGCCTACGACTCTTCACAGATACGCAGTATTTT.

This clone came up a few times. This CDR3 is also generated by other DNA sequences in the sample. The genes are TRBV6-5 and TRBJ2-3, with D possibly matching TRBD1 (6 bases). This CDR3 has 14 residues. Germline values: CDR1 MNHEY, CDR2 SVGAGI. Trimming removed 2 bases at V and 0 bases at J, with 6 bases between. CDR3 loop: CASSYTGSTDTQYF. The CDR3 DNA reads as TGTGCCAGCAGTTACACAGGGAGCACAGATACGCAGTATTTT.

J is TRBJ2-2 and V is TRBV9; TRBD1 aligns across 8 bases. Germline CDR1 SGDLS, CDR2 YYNGEE. With 0 bases clipped from V and 2 bases from J, the junction kept 6 bases outside the gene matches. CDR3 size: 17 residues. CDR3 in amino acids: CASSVARAGGNTGELFF. The CDR3 DNA sequence: TGTGCCAGCAGCGTAGCCCGGGCAGGGGGCAACACCGGGGAGCTGTTTTTT. The full variable domain, its missing parts supplied by reference TRBV9 and TRBJ2-2, is DSGVTQTPKHLITATGQRVTLRCSPRSGDLSVYWYQQSLDQGLQFLIQYYNGEERAKGNILERFSAQQFPDLHSELNLSSLELGDSALYFCASSVARAGGNTGELFFGEGSRLTVL.

This clone appeared a single time. The chain links TRBV28 to TRBJ2-7; D gene uncertain. Germline CDR1 reads MDHEN; CDR2 reads SYDVKM. V lost 10 bases and J 2 bases, leaving 15 bases between the germline ends. The CDR3 is made up of 13 amino acids. The CDR3 region has the DNA TGTGCCACCACGACCCAATCTGCCTACGAGCAGTACTTC. This translates into CATTTQSAYEQYF.

The chain uses TRBV7-2 and TRBJ2-4; TRBD2 aligns across 9 bases. The germline V gene has CDR1 SGHTA and CDR2 FQGNSA. V trimming: 0 bases; J trimming: 7 bases; junction bases outside the gene matches: 4. The CDR3 loop spans 15 amino acids. The CDR3 is CASSLASGSWNIQYF. The DNA for the CDR3 is TGTGCCAGCAGCTTAGCTAGCGGGAGCTGGAACATTCAGTACTTC. Using reference TRBV7-2 and TRBJ2-4 for the parts outside the CDR3, the full variable domain is GAGVSQSPSNKVTEKGKDVELRCDPISGHTALYWYRQSLGQGLEFLIYFQGNSAPDKSGLPSDRFSAERTGGSVSTLTIQRTQQEDSAVYLCASSLASGSWNIQYFGAGTRLSVL.